This T cell receptor (beta chain) was profiled in a study of shared clonotypes between healthy human individuals. Study details: CD4 naive cells filled three plates per donor, CD4 memory three, CD8 naive two and CD8 memory one.

Naive CD8 cells lacked CD45RO, underwent positive selection for CCR7 and left out terminally differentiated effector memory CD45RA+ cells. The CDR3 covers 17 residues. Germline V gives CDR1 LNHDA, CDR2 SQIVND (reference sequence). Trimming took 1 base from V and 3 from J; bases not matched to a gene: 7. DNA at 200 ng, roughly 27,000 T cell genomes, went into sorted-subset replicate PCRs. Clones were read by immunoSEQ multiplex PCR, and TCRdb kept only the in-frame ones, dropping some. Among around 2,000,000 clones listed, 93% were seen once. The chain links TRBV19 to TRBJ2-1, with TRBD2 matching over 9 bases. The sequencing input was naive CD8+ T cells from PBMCs. The source is a man between 18 and 29 years old in good health. Some clones in this sample may be carry-over from other donors' samples. CDR3 coding DNA: TGTGCCAGTAGTATAGTGGGAGCGGGAGGTTTCTACAATGAGCAGTTCTTC. The encoded protein is CASSIVGAGGFYNEQFF.